This TCR beta chain is drawn from a study of blood T cells in healthy people across ages. This clonotype was seen once. The antigen is undetermined. Collection of roughly 10 milliliters of peripheral blood was performed for each donor. Points from the study as a whole: The unsorted PBMCs prevented any conclusive comparison of naive versus antigen-experienced cells.

With 4 bases clipped from V and 9 bases from J, the junction kept 6 bases outside the gene matches. The CDR3 length is 13 residues. The use of a sample-barcoded 5' primer and a J-beta primer mix characterized a second PCR of about 7 to 12 cycles. Sequencing recovered at least 2.5 million CDR3-containing paired-end reads from each sample. Each CDR3 protein gets one entry after TCRdb re-called the 5' RACE reads with MiXCR. In the table there are around 1,000,000 distinct CDR3 sequences, around 27% of which are singletons. The data also belong to a second study, concerning T cells of mothers and their children. In that study: Related mother-child pairs showed slightly higher but non-significant overlap than unrelated pairs.

Source material: blood. This sequence was found in a girl between 2 and 10 years old in good health. The chain recombines TRBV12-3 or TRBV12-4 with TRBJ2-4; the match to TRBD2 covers 7 bases. The CDR3 loop is CASSSGLGGIQYF. CDR3 nucleotide sequence: TGTGCCAGCAGTTCCGGACTAGGTGGCATTCAGTACTTC.